This is a list of T cell receptor beta chains from one sample in a study of healthy donors' naive CD4 and CD8 T cells. TCRdb re-called the reads through MiXCR, storing one row per CDR3 protein. There are approximately 180,000 distinct CDR3 sequences in the sample; under 85% occur only once, and 2% to 2.5% lies in the top ten. Sequenced sample: naive CD4+ and CD8+ T cells sorted from blood, pooled from several donors. These receptors all come from a pool of human donors in good health; the sample pools cells from several healthy donors. Each CDR3 is given with its conserved first and last residue. D genes are given only for firm matches. Rows give clone size only sometimes, using once, few, many, or a class for an expanded clone.

v_gene	abundance	d_gene	j_gene	CDR3nt	CDR3aa
TRBV15	.	.	TRBJ2-3	TGTGCCACCAGCAGAGGGAATAGCGCCTACACAGATACGCAGTATTTT	CATSRGNSAYTDTQYF
TRBV29-1	.	.	TRBJ1-2	TGCAGCGTTGAAGGTATCACGGGCCATGGCTACACCTTC	CSVEGITGHGYTF
TRBV29-1	.	TRBD2	TRBJ2-7	TGCAGCGCCCACCACCCCACTAGCGGGAGCACCTACGAGCAGTACTTC	CSAHHPTSGSTYEQYF
TRBV29-1	few	.	TRBJ2-5	TGCAGCGTCCGAGGGGCGGGGGAGACCCAGTACTTC	CSVRGAGETQYF
TRBV19	.	.	TRBJ1-1	TGTGCCAGTAGTATGGCCAGGAACACTGAAGCTTTCTTT	CASSMARNTEAFF
TRBV29-1	.	TRBD1	TRBJ2-2	TGCAGCGTTGCGTCCCCGCCGGGACAGGGAAGGAACACCGGGGAGCTGTTTTTT	CSVASPPGQGRNTGELFF
TRBV5-1	.	.	TRBJ2-6	TGCGCCAGCAGCCCGACCACGGGGTACTCCTCTGGGGCCAACGTCCTGACTTTC	CASSPTTGYSSGANVLTF
TRBV20-1	.	.	TRBJ2-3	TGCAGTACACCCGGGACTGATGACACAGATACGCAGTATTTT	CSTPGTDDTDTQYF
TRBV18	.	TRBD1	TRBJ1-2	TGTGCCAGCTCACCGTTAATAGTGGGACAGATCTATGGCTACACCTTC	CASSPLIVGQIYGYTF
TRBV29-1	few	.	TRBJ1-2	TGCAGCGTTGTTGGGTTAGAAGGGTCTCACGGCTACACCTTC	CSVVGLEGSHGYTF
TRBV11-1	.	.	TRBJ2-7	TGTGCCAGCACCAACAGTTTTACCTACGAGCAGTACTTC	CASTNSFTYEQYF
TRBV29-1	.	TRBD1	TRBJ1-1	TGCAGCGTCAAGGACAGGATGGACACTGAAGCTTTCTTT	CSVKDRMDTEAFF
TRBV27	.	.	TRBJ2-2	TGTGCCAGCAGTTTATTGTCGAGCGGGACCGGGGAGCTGTTTTTT	CASSLLSSGTGELFF
TRBV29-1	few	.	TRBJ1-1	TGCAGCGTCCTGGGGCGGCAGGGCGGGACTGAAGCTTTCTTT	CSVLGRQGGTEAFF
TRBV6-6	.	TRBD2	TRBJ2-1	TGTGCCAGCAGCCTGACTAGCAGGATTGAGCAGTTCTTC	CASSLTSRIEQFF
TRBV19	.	TRBD2	TRBJ2-3	TGTGCCAGTAACAACCAGGCGGGAGGCCGCACAGATACGCAGTATTTT	CASNNQAGGRTDTQYF
TRBV4-3	.	.	TRBJ1-2	TGCGCCAGCAGCCAGGACAGATCTTCCTATGGCTACACCTTC	CASSQDRSSYGYTF
TRBV29-1	.	.	TRBJ1-1	TGCAGCGTTGCCAAAGGGACGGATCCGAACACTGAAGCTTTCTTT	CSVAKGTDPNTEAFF
TRBV5-1	.	.	TRBJ2-5	TGCGCCAGCAGAAATTGGTTCAGGACCCAAGAGACCCAGTACTTC	CASRNWFRTQETQYF
TRBV29-1	.	.	TRBJ2-7	TGCAGCGTTCTCTACTACGAGCAGTACTTC	CSVLYYEQYF
TRBV29-1	.	TRBD2	TRBJ2-5	TGCAGCGTCAACCCAGCGGGAGTAGAAGAGACCCAGTACTTC	CSVNPAGVEETQYF
TRBV6-5	.	TRBD1	TRBJ1-2	TGTGCCAGCACCCGACAGGGGACCCGCCATGGCTACACCTTC	CASTRQGTRHGYTF
TRBV19	.	TRBD2	TRBJ2-2	TGTGCCAGTAGTATAATACTAGCGCGAGCCGGGGAGCTGTTTTTT	CASSIILARAGELFF
TRBV5-5	.	.	TRBJ2-1	TGTGCCAGCAGCTTACGGGTCGCCCCGCGGGAGCAGTTCTTC	CASSLRVAPREQFF
TRBV29-1	few	.	TRBJ2-6	TGCAGCGTTGGGGTTACTGGGGCCAACGTCCTGACTTTC	CSVGVTGANVLTF
TRBV29-1	.	.	TRBJ2-3	TGCAGCCTCGGGGTGGCCTCTAGCACAGATACGCAGTATTTT	CSLGVASSTDTQYF
TRBV5-5	few	.	TRBJ2-1	TGTGCCAGCAGCTTGTATTCCGGTTCCAATGAGCAGTTCTTC	CASSLYSGSNEQFF
TRBV19	.	TRBD1	TRBJ1-5	TGTGCCAGTAGTGGGGACAGGGTCGGTCAGCCCCAGCATTTT	CASSGDRVGQPQHF
TRBV29-1	few	.	TRBJ1-1	TGCAGCGTTGTAGGGCTCTATACCGCTGAGGCTTTCTTT	CSVVGLYTAEAFF
TRBV19	.	.	TRBJ1-1	TGTGCCAGTAGTATCCAGGGGAGCACTGAAGCTTTCTTT	CASSIQGSTEAFF
TRBV10-3	.	TRBD1	TRBJ1-4	TGTGCCATCAGTGGGACAGGGAACACCGAAAAACTGTTTTTT	CAISGTGNTEKLFF
TRBV19	.	.	TRBJ1-5	TGTGCCAGTAGCCATTTCAATCAGCCCCAGCATTTT	CASSHFNQPQHF
TRBV6-5	.	TRBD1	TRBJ1-1	TGTGCCAGCAGGCATCCGCTCGGGCAGGGGGCAAGTAGCACTGAAGCTTTCTTT	CASRHPLGQGASSTEAFF
TRBV11-2	.	.	TRBJ2-7	TGTGCCAGCAGCTTAATGTACACCGGTTTCTCCTACGAGCAGTACTTC	CASSLMYTGFSYEQYF
TRBV6-1	.	.	TRBJ2-7	TGTGCCAGCAGCCTCCGGGGCAGTGTCGACTACGAGCAGTACTTC	CASSLRGSVDYEQYF
TRBV12-3/TRBV12-4	few	.	TRBJ2-2	TGTGCCAGCAGTTTGGGGCAGCTCAGGGGCGGGGAGCTGTTTTTT	CASSLGQLRGGELFF